The 18 T cell receptor beta chains presented below share a single source sample, sequenced in a study of cytomegalovirus exposure and HLA in healthy donors. 13 Jbeta primers and 60 Vbeta primers were used for the PCR. Produced via immunoSEQ multiplex PCR; TCRdb's table is partial and in-frame only. The sample includes 43,000 or so clones, about 80% seen only once; the top ten take roughly 1.4%. The sequencing sample was made of PBMCs. The receptors here all came from a man aged 25-45 years in good health and CMV-seronegative.

The rearrangement uses TRBV15 and TRBJ2-1; TRBD2 agrees at 8 bases. Germline V lookup: CDR1 LNHNV, CDR2 YYDKDF (reference sequence). The CDR3 loop spans 15 amino acids. V was clipped by 1 base and J by 4 bases; unmatched bases: 3. The CDR3, as DNA: TGTGCCACCAGCAGAGTCCGGGAGGGATACAATGAGCAGTTCTTC. This translates into CATSRVREGYNEQFF.

The CDR3 spells CASSQGPGRYQETQYF. CDR3 DNA sequence: TGCGCCAGCAGCCAAGGACCAGGCCGGTACCAAGAGACCCAGTACTTC. The gene calls are TRBV4-1 and TRBJ2-5; no firm D call. Trimming removed 1 base from V and 0 bases from J, with 12 bases in between. Per germline, CDR1 MGHRA and CDR2 YSYEKL. The CDR3 covers 16 residues.

The genes are TRBV19 and TRBJ1-2, with 9 positions matching TRBD1. Germline CDR1 reads LNHDA; CDR2 reads SQIVND (reference sequence). After removal of 6 bases from V and 7 bases from J, the junction contained 15 bases not matched to a gene. There are 16 residues in the CDR3. In nucleotides, the CDR3 is TGTGCCAGTAGAACCGGACAGGGGAGCGGCGGGAGTGGCTACACCTTC. Translating gives CASRTGQGSGGSGYTF. Variable domain in full (rest from reference TRBV19 and TRBJ1-2): DGGITQSPKYLFRKEGQNVTLSCEQNLNHDAMYWYRQDPGQGLRLIYYSQIVNDFQKGDIAEGYSVSREKKESFPLTVTSAQKNPTAFYLCASRTGQGSGGSGYTFGSGTRLTVV.

The J gene is TRBJ2-1, the V gene TRBV27; TRBD1 matches at 7 bases. The CDR3 spans 14 residues. The V and J ends lost 5 bases and 12 bases, in that order; junction bases with no gene match: 13. CDR1 is MNHEY, CDR2 SMNVEV, per germline (reference sequence). This CDR3 is CASSVGGVLSSQFF. In nucleotides, the CDR3 is TGTGCCAGCAGTGTAGGGGGCGTATTGTCGTCGCAGTTCTTC.

In this sample, this clone turned up a few times. The chain carries TRBV4-3 and TRBJ2-7; TRBD2 agrees at 9 bases. Trimming at V came to 2 bases and at J to 6 bases, leaving 8 bases not matched to a gene. CDR3 length: 15 amino acids. Germline loops: CDR1 LGHNA, CDR2 YSLEER. The DNA of the CDR3 is TGCGCCAGCAGCCAACTCGTAGCGGGAGCTCGCGAGCAGTACTTC. Translation gives CASSQLVAGAREQYF.

This chain joins TRBV28 and TRBJ1-4; D may be TRBD1 (5 bases). Per the germline V gene, CDR1 is MDHEN and CDR2 is SYDVKM. This CDR3 is built from 12 residues. Between the trimmed V and J ends, which lost 5 bases and 4 bases, there was a span of 5 bases. In DNA form, the CDR3 reads TGTGCCAGCAGTCAGGGTAATGAAAAACTGTTTTTT. Translating gives CASSQGNEKLFF.

This chain uses TRBV28 with TRBJ2-3; the D gene is possibly TRBD2 (7 bases). The V gene's germline CDR1 is MDHEN and CDR2 SYDVKM. V lost 8 bases, J lost 4 bases, and 19 bases lay in between. The CDR3 spans 15 residues. CDR3 amino acids: CASEENREGADTQYF. In nucleotides, the CDR3 is TGTGCCAGCGAGGAGAACAGGGAGGGAGCAGATACGCAGTATTTT.

This chain joins TRBV4-2 and TRBJ2-1; TRBD2 matches at 8 bases. CDR3 length: 16 amino acids. Trimming at V came to 3 bases and at J to 9 bases, leaving 13 bases not matched to a gene. CDR1 and CDR2 (germline): LGHNA, YNFKEQ. The CDR3 DNA is TGTGCCAGCAGCCACTCCGGGACTAGTACGTTGTTTGAGCAGTTCTTC. Its translation is CASSHSGTSTLFEQFF.

The genes are TRBV5-4 and TRBJ2-5; 10 bases fit TRBD1. Losses at the gene ends were 0 bases for V and 5 bases for J; bases not matched to a gene: 7. The germline gives CDR1 SGHNT, CDR2 YYREEE (reference sequence). The CDR3 has 16 amino acids. The CDR3 DNA reads as TGTGCCAGCAGCTTGGAACAACCGGGACAGGGGGAGACCCAGTACTTC. This gives the protein CASSLEQPGQGETQYF.

The V and J genes are TRBV19 and TRBJ1-1; 9 positions agree with TRBD1. V shed 6 bases, J shed 1 base, and the junction held 6 bases outside the gene matches. Per germline, CDR1 LNHDA and CDR2 SQIVND (reference sequence). The CDR3 loop spans 15 amino acids. CDR3 region: CASRGKGQGNTEAFF. The CDR3, as DNA: TGTGCCAGTAGGGGAAAGGGACAGGGGAACACTGAAGCTTTCTTT.

The chain has TRBV27 and TRBJ2-7; 7 bases fit TRBD1. CDR3 length equals 15 residues. Germline CDR1 MNHEY, CDR2 SMNVEV (reference sequence). Trimming took 6 bases from V and 4 from J; bases not matched to a gene: 12. The CDR3 sequence: CASSYIPGTAYEQYF. The CDR3 bases are TGTGCCAGCAGCTATATCCCCGGGACAGCTTACGAGCAGTACTTC.

The chain combines TRBV27 with TRBJ1-2; weak D call: TRBD1 (5 bases). The CDR3 runs 15 residues. CDR1 and CDR2 (germline): MNHEY, SMNVEV (reference sequence). V was trimmed by 0 bases and J by 6 bases, leaving 14 bases between them. This chain's CDR3 is CASSLSPGGWDGYTF. DNA of the CDR3: TGTGCCAGCAGTTTATCCCCCGGGGGGTGGGATGGCTACACCTTC.

The rearrangement links TRBV30 to TRBJ2-1; 10 bases agree with TRBD2. The V segment lost 4 bases and the J segment 3 bases; nucleotides outside the gene matches: 6. The CDR3 sequence is 15 residues long. Germline-derived CDR1 and CDR2 are GTSNPN and SVGIG (reference sequence). The CDR3 region has the DNA TGTGCCTGGACTCTCGGACTAGCGGACTACAATGAGCAGTTCTTC. Residues: CAWTLGLADYNEQFF. The full variable domain, in which reference TRBV30 and TRBJ2-1 provide the parts outside the CDR3, is SQTIHQWPATLVQPVGSPLSLECTVEGTSNPNLYWYRQAAGRGLQLLFYSVGIGQISSEVPQNLSASRPQDRQFILSSKKLLLSDSGFYLCAWTLGLADYNEQFFGPGTRLTVL.

The chain joins TRBV10-1 to TRBJ2-5; D may be TRBD2 (6 bases). This CDR3 region has 16 residues. V was trimmed by 4 bases and J by 4 bases, leaving 19 bases between them. CDR1 and CDR2 (germline): WNHNN, SYGVQD (reference sequence). CDR3 sequence: CASSAGTRTGAETQYF. The DNA for the CDR3 is TGCGCCAGCAGTGCGGGTACGCGAACGGGAGCAGAGACCCAGTACTTC.

The rearrangement uses TRBV5-4 and TRBJ2-7, with a tentative D call TRBD2 (6 bases). Trimming cost V 4 bases and J 3 bases, with 17 bases left between them. The CDR3 runs to 15 residues. Germline loops: CDR1 SGHNT, CDR2 YYREEE (reference sequence). The CDR3 DNA reads as TGTGCCAGCAGCCTTGGGACTGCCTCTGGCTACGAGCAGTACTTC. Its translation: CASSLGTASGYEQYF.

V is TRBV4-1 and J is TRBJ2-5; the match to TRBD2 covers 9 bases. The CDR3 spans 15 residues. CDR1 and CDR2 from the germline V gene are MGHRA and YSYEKL. Trimming cost V 1 base and J 5 bases; bases outside gene matches: 5. The CDR3 DNA sequence: TGCGCCAGCAGCCAAGCCCCTAGCGGGATGGAGACCCAGTACTTC. Protein sequence: CASSQAPSGMETQYF.

The genes are TRBV10-3 and TRBJ2-7; maybe TRBD2 (6 bases). The germline V and J ends were trimmed by 4 bases and 4 bases, with 14 bases remaining between them. Germline lookup yields CDR1 ENHRY and CDR2 SYGVKD. The CDR3 totals 14 residues. The CDR3: CAISGVSGKYEQYF. CDR3 DNA sequence: TGTGCCATCAGTGGGGTTAGCGGAAAGTACGAGCAGTACTTC.

The rearrangement links TRBV15 to TRBJ2-1, with D hard to call. This CDR3 spans 15 amino acids. From germline, CDR1 is LNHNV and CDR2 YYDKDF (reference sequence). V lost 5 bases and J 0 bases, leaving 11 bases between the germline ends. The CDR3, as DNA: TGTGCCACCAGCGGCACCAGATACTCCTACAATGAGCAGTTCTTC. Amino acid sequence: CATSGTRYSYNEQFF.